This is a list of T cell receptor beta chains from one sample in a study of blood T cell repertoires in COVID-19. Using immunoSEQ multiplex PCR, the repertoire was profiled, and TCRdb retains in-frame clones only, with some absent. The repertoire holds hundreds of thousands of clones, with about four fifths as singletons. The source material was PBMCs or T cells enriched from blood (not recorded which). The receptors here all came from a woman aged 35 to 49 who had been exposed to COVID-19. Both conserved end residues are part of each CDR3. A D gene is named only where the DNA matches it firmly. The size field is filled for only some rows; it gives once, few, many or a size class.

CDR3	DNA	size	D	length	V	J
CASSGMTGGTEAFF	TGTGCCAGCAGCGGGATGACAGGGGGAACTGAAGCTTTCTTT	NA	TRBD1	14	TRBV9	TRBJ1-1
CASSPTTNPRDTQYF	TGTGCCAGCTCACCGACGACCAATCCGAGGGATACGCAGTATTTT	few	NA	15	TRBV18	TRBJ2-3
CASSSSNEQYF	TGTGCCAGCAGTTCAAGCAACGAGCAGTACTTC	once	NA	11	TRBV6-5	TRBJ2-7
CASSVSNEQYF	TGTGCCAGCAGCGTGTCTAACGAGCAGTACTTC	NA	NA	11	TRBV5-6	TRBJ2-7
CASSEYRAYNSPLHF	TGTGCCAGCAGTGAGTACAGGGCCTATAATTCACCCCTCCACTTT	NA	NA	15	TRBV25-1	TRBJ1-6
CASIPAHSGEQYF	TGTGCCAGCATCCCAGCGCATTCGGGCGAGCAGTACTTC	NA	NA	13	TRBV7-6	TRBJ2-7
CASSPTRTGKNQPQHF	TGTGCCAGCAGTCCTACCAGGACAGGGAAGAATCAGCCCCAGCATTTT	NA	TRBD1	16	TRBV28	TRBJ1-5
CASSLGQGGRETQYF	TGTGCCAGCAGCTTAGGACAGGGCGGAAGGGAGACCCAGTACTTC	NA	TRBD1	15	TRBV7-6	TRBJ2-5
CASSLRGALSGYTF	TGTGCCAGCAGTCTCAGGGGGGCGTTATCAGGCTACACCTTC	NA	TRBD1	14	TRBV6-5	TRBJ1-2
CASKQGNTGELFF	TGTGCCAGCAAACAGGGGAACACCGGGGAGCTGTTTTTT	NA	NA	13	TRBV12-3/TRBV12-4	TRBJ2-2
CASSLGGTDPDTQYF	TGTGCCAGCAGCTTAGGCGGGACAGACCCAGATACGCAGTATTTT	NA	NA	15	TRBV11-3	TRBJ2-3
CASSQVEGYGYTF	TGTGCCAGCAGCCAAGTGGAGGGATATGGCTACACCTTC	NA	NA	13	TRBV3-1/TRBV3-2	TRBJ1-2
CASSPPEGATGNEQFF	TGTGCCAGCTCACCACCGGAGGGGGCGACGGGCAATGAGCAGTTCTTC	NA	NA	16	TRBV18	TRBJ2-1
CASSLSEGAYEQFF	TGTGCCAGCAGTTTATCGGAGGGGGCCTATGAGCAGTTCTTC	once	NA	14	TRBV27	TRBJ2-1
CASSSRGHQPQHF	TGTGCCAGCAGTTCCAGGGGCCACCAGCCCCAGCATTTT	NA	NA	13	TRBV27	TRBJ1-5
CASSLGQSFYEQYF	TGTGCCAGCAGCTTAGGTCAGTCCTTTTACGAGCAGTACTTC	NA	NA	14	TRBV7-2	TRBJ2-7
CASSGRVMEQYF	TGTGCCAGCTCAGGGCGAGTTATGGAGCAGTACTTC	NA	NA	12	TRBV18	TRBJ2-7
CASSISPGNNYGYTF	TGCGCCAGCAGCATCAGTCCGGGGAATAACTATGGCTACACCTTC	NA	NA	15	TRBV5-1	TRBJ1-2
CASNPGGKAKNIQYF	TGTGCCAGTAATCCGGGGGGGAAGGCCAAAAACATTCAGTACTTC	NA	TRBD2	15	TRBV19	TRBJ2-4
CASSTPGTGSDIQYF	TGTGCCAGCAGCACCCCCGGGACAGGCTCGGACATTCAGTACTTC	few	TRBD1	15	TRBV5-4	TRBJ2-4
CASSYSDRNEQYF	TGTGCCAGCAGTTACTCGGACAGAAACGAGCAGTACTTC	NA	NA	13	TRBV6-2/TRBV6-3	TRBJ2-7
CASSYRATGGLYEQYF	TGTGCCAGCAGTTACCGCGCTACAGGGGGGCTCTACGAGCAGTACTTC	once	TRBD1	16	TRBV27	TRBJ2-7
CASSYNRDRESPLHF	TGTGCCAGCAGTTACAACCGGGACAGGGAGTCACCCCTCCACTTT	few	TRBD1	15	TRBV6-5	TRBJ1-6
CASSTRWAGNEKLFF	TGTGCCAGCAGTACCCGATGGGCAGGGAATGAAAAACTGTTTTTT	NA	NA	15	TRBV2	TRBJ1-4
CASSNPGQGGFF	TGTGCCAGTAGCAACCCCGGACAGGGTGGTTTCTTT	NA	TRBD1	12	TRBV19	TRBJ1-1
CASSGTGGADEQFF	TGCGCCAGCAGCGGGACAGGGGGCGCGGATGAGCAGTTCTTC	NA	TRBD1	14	TRBV4-1	TRBJ2-1
CASSLGTANTGELFF	TGCGCCAGCAGCTTGGGGACAGCCAACACCGGGGAGCTGTTTTTT	NA	NA	15	TRBV5-1	TRBJ2-2
CASSLYGANYGYTF	TGTGCCAGCAGCTTGTATGGAGCTAACTATGGCTACACCTTC	NA	NA	14	TRBV5-6	TRBJ1-2
CASSMGGASNNEKLFF	TGTGCCAGTAGTATGGGGGGGGCATCGAATAATGAAAAACTGTTTTTT	NA	NA	16	TRBV19	TRBJ1-4
CASSLAEDREQFF	TGTGCCAGCAGCTTAGCGGAGGATAGAGAGCAGTTCTTC	NA	NA	13	TRBV7-9	TRBJ2-1
CASSSSGTNGAQYF	TGTGCCAGCAGCTCCTCCGGGACAAATGGGGCCCAGTACTTC	NA	NA	14	TRBV7-9	TRBJ2-5
CASRDTTSSPLHF	TGTGCCAGCAGGGACACCACGAGCTCACCCCTCCACTTT	NA	NA	13	TRBV6-5	TRBJ1-6
CASSPETGGWYGYTF	TGTGCCAGCAGCCCTGAGACAGGGGGCTGGTATGGCTACACCTTC	NA	TRBD1	15	TRBV7-6	TRBJ1-2
CASGGTSGGAGELFF	TGTGCTAGTGGTGGTACTAGCGGGGGGGCCGGGGAGCTGTTTTTT	NA	TRBD2	15	TRBV12-5	TRBJ2-2
CASKGLAGGETQYF	TGTGCCAGCAAGGGACTAGCGGGTGGAGAGACCCAGTACTTC	NA	TRBD2	14	TRBV6-5	TRBJ2-5
CASSYDGQGGNYGYTF	TGTGCCAGCAGTTACGACGGACAGGGGGGTAACTATGGCTACACCTTC	NA	TRBD1	16	TRBV6-5	TRBJ1-2
CASSPTTVGYTF	TGTGCCAGCTCACCCACGACAGTAGGCTACACCTTC	NA	NA	12	TRBV18	TRBJ1-2
CASSMTGGNQPQHF	TGTGCCAGCAGCATGACAGGGGGAAATCAGCCCCAGCATTTT	NA	TRBD1	14	TRBV28	TRBJ1-5
CATSGTVGEQFF	TGTGCCACCTCCGGGACAGTTGGTGAGCAGTTCTTC	NA	TRBD1	12	TRBV27	TRBJ2-1
CASSSPTTGPTDTQYF	TGTGCCAGCAGCTCACCCACGACAGGGCCCACCGATACGCAGTATTTT	NA	TRBD1	16	TRBV5-4	TRBJ2-3